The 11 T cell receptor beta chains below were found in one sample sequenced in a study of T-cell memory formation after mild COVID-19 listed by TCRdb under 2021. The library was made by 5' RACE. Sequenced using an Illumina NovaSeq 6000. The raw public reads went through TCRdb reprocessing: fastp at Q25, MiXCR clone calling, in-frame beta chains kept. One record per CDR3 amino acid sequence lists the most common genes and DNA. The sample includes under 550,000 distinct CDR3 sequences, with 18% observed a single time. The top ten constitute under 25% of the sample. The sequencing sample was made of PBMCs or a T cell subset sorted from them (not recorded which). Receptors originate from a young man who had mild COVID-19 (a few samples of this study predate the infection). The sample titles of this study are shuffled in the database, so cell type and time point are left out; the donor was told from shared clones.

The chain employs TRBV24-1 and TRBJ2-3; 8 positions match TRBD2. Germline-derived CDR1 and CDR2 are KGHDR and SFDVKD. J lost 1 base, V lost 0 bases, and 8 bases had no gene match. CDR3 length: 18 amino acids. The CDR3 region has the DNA TGTGCCACCAGTGATTTGCGGGATACGGGGGGGCGCACAGATACGCAGTATTTT. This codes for CATSDLRDTGGRTDTQYF.

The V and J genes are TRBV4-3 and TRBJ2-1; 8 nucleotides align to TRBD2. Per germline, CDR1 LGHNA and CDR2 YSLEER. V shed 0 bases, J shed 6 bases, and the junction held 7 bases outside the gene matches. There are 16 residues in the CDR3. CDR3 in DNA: TGCGCCAGCAGCCAAGATCCCAACGGGGGGGTCAATGAGCAGTTCTTC. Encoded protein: CASSQDPNGGVNEQFF.

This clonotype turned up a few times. The CDR3 nucleotides read TGTGCCAGCAGCGTGACAGGGGGGCGGCAGTACTTC. Its protein product is CASSVTGGRQYF. The gene calls are TRBV9 and TRBJ2-7, with 9 positions matching TRBD1. The CDR3 is 12 residues long. V lost 2 bases, J lost 9 bases, and 3 bases stayed unmatched. Germline V gene sequence: CDR1 SGDLS, CDR2 YYNGEE.

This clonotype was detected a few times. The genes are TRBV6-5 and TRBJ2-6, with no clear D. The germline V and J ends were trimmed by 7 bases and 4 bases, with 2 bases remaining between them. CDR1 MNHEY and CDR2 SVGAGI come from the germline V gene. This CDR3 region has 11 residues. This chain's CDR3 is CASNGANVLTF. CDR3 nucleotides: TGTGCCAGCAACGGGGCCAACGTCCTGACTTTC.

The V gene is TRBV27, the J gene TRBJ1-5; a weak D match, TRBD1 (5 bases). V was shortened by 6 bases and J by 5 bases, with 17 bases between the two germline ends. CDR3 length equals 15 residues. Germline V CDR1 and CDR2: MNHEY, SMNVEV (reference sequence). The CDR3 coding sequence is TGTGCCAGCAGGGAAGGGGCTAGGGGACATCAGCCCCAGCATTTT. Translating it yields CASREGARGHQPQHF.

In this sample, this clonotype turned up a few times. Written as DNA, the CDR3 is TGCAGCGTTCTAACAGGGACAGGTCACAATGAGCAGTTCTTC. It yields the protein CSVLTGTGHNEQFF. The rearrangement links TRBV29-1 to TRBJ2-1; 8 nucleotides align to TRBD1. J lost 5 bases, V lost 5 bases, and 8 bases had no gene match. Germline loops: CDR1 SQVTM, CDR2 ANQGSEA. This CDR3 is 14 amino acids long.

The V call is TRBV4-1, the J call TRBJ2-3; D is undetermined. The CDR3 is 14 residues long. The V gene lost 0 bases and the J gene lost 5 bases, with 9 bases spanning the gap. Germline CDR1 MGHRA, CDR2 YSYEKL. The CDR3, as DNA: TGCGCCAGCAGCCAAGAAATGGCGCGAGATACGCAGTATTTT. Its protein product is CASSQEMARDTQYF.

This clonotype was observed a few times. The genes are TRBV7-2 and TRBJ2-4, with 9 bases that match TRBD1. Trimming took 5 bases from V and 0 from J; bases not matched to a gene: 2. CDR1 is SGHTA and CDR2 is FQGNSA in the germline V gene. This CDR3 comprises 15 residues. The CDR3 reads CASSGQGLAKNIQYF. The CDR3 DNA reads TGTGCCAGCAGCGGACAGGGGTTAGCCAAAAACATTCAGTACTTC.

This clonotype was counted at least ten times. The CDR3 DNA reads TGTGCCAGCAGCTTCCCCGTCCTAGCGAGGGGCACAGATACGCAGTATTTT. As protein: CASSFPVLARGTDTQYF. This chain joins TRBV11-2 and TRBJ2-3, with D tentatively TRBD2 (6 bases). V lost 3 bases to trimming and J lost 1 base, with 17 bases between them. The germline V gene has CDR1 SGHAT and CDR2 FQNNGV. This CDR3 is 17 amino acids long.

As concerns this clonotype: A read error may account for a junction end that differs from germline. CDR3 DNA: TGTGCCAGCAGTTTGGGACACGGGAACGCTGAAGCTTTCTTT. It is translated as CASSLGHGNAEAFF. The rearrangement uses TRBV12-3 or TRBV12-4 and TRBJ1-1, with D possibly matching TRBD1 (6 bases). There are 14 residues in the CDR3.

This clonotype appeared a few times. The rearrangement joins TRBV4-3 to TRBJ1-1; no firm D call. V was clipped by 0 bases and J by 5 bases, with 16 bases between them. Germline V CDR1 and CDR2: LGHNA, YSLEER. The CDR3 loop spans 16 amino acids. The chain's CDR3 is CASSQDRSGRTTEAFF. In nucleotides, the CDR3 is TGCGCCAGCAGCCAAGATAGGTCGGGAAGAACAACTGAAGCTTTCTTT.